The rows below give T cell receptor beta chains drawn from one sample of a study of human T cells and chemical hapten exposure. Using its own MiXCR run on the 5' RACE reads, TCRdb lists one record per CDR3 protein. The sample gives 100,000 to 120,000 distinct CDR3 sequences, around 20% of which show up once; 2.5% to 3.5% is in the top ten. These receptor sequences come from a human donor in good health. CDR3s include the opening cysteine and the closing phenylalanine or tryptophan. Each record gives: D gene, J gene, clone size, V gene, CDR3 DNA, CDR3 protein. The D gene is left open where the match is weak. Clone sizes are given selectively: once, few, many, or a class where the clone is expanded.

D: TRBD1; J: TRBJ2-3; size: NA; V: TRBV4-1; DNA: TGCGCCAGCAGCCAAGGACCCGGACAGGGGCCGAGCACAGATACGCAGTATTTT; CDR3: CASSQGPGQGPSTDTQYF
D: NA; J: TRBJ2-7; size: few; V: TRBV6-5; DNA: TGTGCCAGCAAGTTAAGACAAATCGACCCCTACGAGCAGTACTTC; CDR3: CASKLRQIDPYEQYF
D: TRBD1; J: TRBJ1-1; size: NA; V: TRBV18; DNA: TGTGCCAGCTCACCAACCCCGGGACAGGGCAGTAAAACTGAAGCTTTCTTT; CDR3: CASSPTPGQGSKTEAFF
D: NA; J: TRBJ2-5; size: few; V: TRBV5-4; DNA: TGTGCCAGCAGCTTGGGAATCTTCCAAGAGACCCAGTACTTC; CDR3: CASSLGIFQETQYF
D: TRBD1; J: TRBJ1-2; size: few; V: TRBV18; DNA: TGTGCCAGCTCCCTTGGGACAGGGGGAAATTATGGCTACACCTTC; CDR3: CASSLGTGGNYGYTF
D: NA; J: TRBJ2-7; size: NA; V: TRBV7-2; DNA: TGTGCCAGCAGCTTCGGTCACGAGCAGTACTTC; CDR3: CASSFGHEQYF
D: NA; J: TRBJ2-7; size: NA; V: TRBV4-2; DNA: TGTGCCAGCAGCCAAGACCCCACCGGGACTCCTACCTACGAGCAGTACTTC; CDR3: CASSQDPTGTPTYEQYF
D: TRBD2; J: TRBJ2-7; size: few; V: TRBV20-1; DNA: TGCAGTGCTAGAGGTGGGACTAGCGGGAAGTTTCGCTACGAGCAGTACTTC; CDR3: CSARGGTSGKFRYEQYF
D: NA; J: TRBJ1-5; size: once; V: TRBV2; DNA: TGTGCCAGCACCGGAGTTCGAGGCAATCAGCCCCAGCATTTT; CDR3: CASTGVRGNQPQHF
D: NA; J: TRBJ2-1; size: once; V: TRBV11-3; DNA: TGTGCCAGCAGCCTTAGCGAGTTGGGGGCCCAGTTCTTC; CDR3: CASSLSELGAQFF
D: TRBD2; J: TRBJ2-1; size: few; V: TRBV7-8; DNA: TGTGCCAGCAGAACCGGGACTAGCGGTTACAATGAGCAGTTCTTC; CDR3: CASRTGTSGYNEQFF
D: TRBD2; J: TRBJ2-3; size: NA; V: TRBV11-2; DNA: TGTGCCAGCAGCCCCTTCACGCTAGCGGGAGTTTCGGATACGCAGTATTTT; CDR3: CASSPFTLAGVSDTQYF
D: NA; J: TRBJ2-7; size: few; V: TRBV7-9; DNA: TGTGCCAGCAGGGGGGACTCCTACGAGCAGTACTTC; CDR3: CASRGDSYEQYF
D: TRBD2; J: TRBJ2-2; size: few; V: TRBV20-1; DNA: TGCAGTGCTAGAGATAGCGGGAGGAACACCGGGGAGCTGTTTTTT; CDR3: CSARDSGRNTGELFF
D: NA; J: TRBJ2-1; size: NA; V: TRBV6-6; DNA: TGTGCCAGCACCATCCTGGGGGGGGGCCTGAATGAGCAGTTCTTC; CDR3: CASTILGGGLNEQFF
D: NA; J: TRBJ1-1; size: few; V: TRBV5-1; DNA: TGCGCCAGCAGCTTGGACGGCTACATGAACACTGAAGCTTTCTTT; CDR3: CASSLDGYMNTEAFF
D: NA; J: TRBJ2-3; size: NA; V: TRBV14; DNA: TGTGCCAGCAGCCAAGTAGGGGTCCGCACAGATACGCAGTATTTT; CDR3: CASSQVGVRTDTQYF
D: NA; J: TRBJ2-3; size: few; V: TRBV11-2; DNA: TGTGCCAGCAGCTCCCAGGTAGCAGATACGCAGTATTTT; CDR3: CASSSQVADTQYF
D: NA; J: TRBJ1-2; size: NA; V: TRBV6-5; DNA: TGTGCCAGCAGTTATGACTTCATCTATGGCTACACCTTC; CDR3: CASSYDFIYGYTF
D: NA; J: TRBJ2-3; size: many; V: TRBV6-4; DNA: TGTGCCAGCAGTGTGGGGTCTGGAGATACGCAGTATTTT; CDR3: CASSVGSGDTQYF
D: TRBD1; J: TRBJ2-3; size: NA; V: TRBV28; DNA: TGTGCCAGCAGTAACAGGGGGGAGGCAGATACGCAGTATTTT; CDR3: CASSNRGEADTQYF
D: NA; J: TRBJ2-7; size: NA; V: TRBV10-3; DNA: TGTGCCATCAGTGGCGAGCCAGGGGCCGAGCAGTACTTC; CDR3: CAISGEPGAEQYF
D: NA; J: TRBJ1-5; size: NA; V: TRBV19; DNA: TGTGCCAGTAGTATAGAGAATCAGCCCCAGCATTTT; CDR3: CASSIENQPQHF
D: NA; J: TRBJ2-6; size: few; V: TRBV6-5; DNA: TGTGCCAGCAGCCTCTCGAGGGGGGCCAACGTCCTGACTTTC; CDR3: CASSLSRGANVLTF
D: NA; J: TRBJ2-2; size: NA; V: TRBV28; DNA: TGTGCCAGCGGGGGACACACGAACACCGGGGAGCTGTTTTTT; CDR3: CASGGHTNTGELFF
D: NA; J: TRBJ1-2; size: NA; V: TRBV24-1; DNA: TGTGCCACCAGGGGGGACGGCGACTATGGCTACACCTTC; CDR3: CATRGDGDYGYTF
D: NA; J: TRBJ2-7; size: NA; V: TRBV11-2; DNA: TGTGCCAGCAGCTTCACCCGCTACGAGCAGTACTTC; CDR3: CASSFTRYEQYF
D: NA; J: TRBJ2-1; size: NA; V: TRBV5-5; DNA: TGTGCCAGCAGCGGTACGCCTGGACCCTACAATGAGCAGTTCTTC; CDR3: CASSGTPGPYNEQFF
D: TRBD2; J: TRBJ2-3; size: NA; V: TRBV20-1; DNA: TGCAGTGCTAGCACTAGCGGGAGAACAGATACGCAGTATTTT; CDR3: CSASTSGRTDTQYF
D: NA; J: TRBJ2-7; size: NA; V: TRBV7-9; DNA: TGTGCCAGCAGCTTAATAAGACGGGGTGGAGAGCAGTACTTC; CDR3: CASSLIRRGGEQYF
D: TRBD2; J: TRBJ2-1; size: few; V: TRBV11-3; DNA: TGTGCCAGCAGCCAGCAGGGACTAGCGGGATACAATGAGCAGTTCTTC; CDR3: CASSQQGLAGYNEQFF
D: TRBD2; J: TRBJ2-7; size: NA; V: TRBV5-1; DNA: TGCGCCAGCAGCCGGCGGGAGTCGGACTACGAGCAGTACTTC; CDR3: CASSRRESDYEQYF
D: NA; J: TRBJ2-3; size: NA; V: TRBV5-1; DNA: TGCGCCAGCAGCTTGGAACTTGGGTCGGGTACGCAGTATTTT; CDR3: CASSLELGSGTQYF
D: NA; J: TRBJ1-2; size: few; V: TRBV7-2; DNA: TGTGCCAGCATTCTAATCGGGGGGAAGGACGGCTACACCTTC; CDR3: CASILIGGKDGYTF
D: NA; J: TRBJ1-2; size: NA; V: TRBV6-5; DNA: TGTGCCAGCAGTCCGGGGCCCCGGAGGGATGGCTACACCTTC; CDR3: CASSPGPRRDGYTF
D: TRBD2; J: TRBJ2-1; size: NA; V: TRBV6-1; DNA: TGTGCCAGCAGTGAATTCCGCGGTAGCGGGAGTCTCTCCTACAATGAGCAGTTCTTC; CDR3: CASSEFRGSGSLSYNEQFF
D: NA; J: TRBJ2-2; size: few; V: TRBV28; DNA: TGTGCCAGCAGTCTGGGGACTCCTCTTATCGGGGAGCTGTTTTTT; CDR3: CASSLGTPLIGELFF
D: TRBD2; J: TRBJ2-1; size: few; V: TRBV5-4; DNA: TGTGCCAGCAGCTTCCCACCGAGCGGGAGGGCCCCTGAGCAGTTCTTC; CDR3: CASSFPPSGRAPEQFF
D: NA; J: TRBJ1-3; size: NA; V: TRBV25-1; DNA: TGTGCCAGCAGTGATCAAAGAAACACCATATATTTT; CDR3: CASSDQRNTIYF
D: TRBD2; J: TRBJ2-7; size: NA; V: TRBV20-1; DNA: TGCAGTGCCAGCCAGTCGAGCGGGAGGGCCCTCGAGCAGTACTTC; CDR3: CSASQSSGRALEQYF
D: NA; J: TRBJ2-7; size: few; V: TRBV20-1; DNA: TGCAGTGCTAGAATTTCGGAGCCCTACGAGCAGTACTTC; CDR3: CSARISEPYEQYF
D: NA; J: TRBJ2-7; size: few; V: TRBV6-6; DNA: TGTGCCAGCAGTTACTCACCATCCTACGAGCAGTACTTC; CDR3: CASSYSPSYEQYF
D: TRBD2; J: TRBJ2-3; size: NA; V: TRBV13; DNA: TGTGCCAGCAGAATCGGACTAGCGCCAGATACGCAGTATTTT; CDR3: CASRIGLAPDTQYF
D: TRBD1; J: TRBJ2-7; size: NA; V: TRBV7-6; DNA: TGTGCCAGCAGCTTACCGGCCCGACAGGGAGCCTACGAGCAGTACTTC; CDR3: CASSLPARQGAYEQYF
D: NA; J: TRBJ2-2; size: few; V: TRBV5-1; DNA: TGCGCCAGCAGCTTGACAGGGTCCTCTTCTCTCGCGAACACCGGGGAGCTGTTTTTT; CDR3: CASSLTGSSSLANTGELFF
D: TRBD2; J: TRBJ2-1; size: NA; V: TRBV7-3; DNA: TGTGCCAGCAGCAAAAGACTAGCGGCCTACAATGAGCAGTTCTTC; CDR3: CASSKRLAAYNEQFF
D: NA; J: TRBJ2-7; size: NA; V: TRBV5-4; DNA: TGTGCCAGCAGCCCTCGGGGGCAGAGCGAGCAGTACTTC; CDR3: CASSPRGQSEQYF
D: TRBD2; J: TRBJ2-7; size: few; V: TRBV6-5; DNA: TGTGCCAGCAAGGTTCTTAGCGGGAGAGCCTACGAGCAGTACTTC; CDR3: CASKVLSGRAYEQYF
D: TRBD1; J: TRBJ2-3; size: few; V: TRBV3-1; DNA: TGTGCCAGCAGCTTGGACAGGGCGCGCCTTACAGATACGCAGTATTTT; CDR3: CASSLDRARLTDTQYF
D: TRBD1; J: TRBJ1-5; size: NA; V: TRBV6-5; DNA: TGTGCCAGCAGCCCGGACAGGGGACCGAATCAGCCCCAGCATTTT; CDR3: CASSPDRGPNQPQHF
D: NA; J: TRBJ1-2; size: few; V: TRBV29-1; DNA: TGCAGCGTCGCCCAGGGCGCGGATGGCTACACCTTC; CDR3: CSVAQGADGYTF
D: NA; J: TRBJ1-2; size: few; V: TRBV29-1; DNA: TGCAGCGTTGCTTGGGGCGCCTATGGCTACACCTTC; CDR3: CSVAWGAYGYTF
D: TRBD2; J: TRBJ2-4; size: NA; V: TRBV27; DNA: TGTGCCAGCAGTTTTAGCGGGGCCAAAAACATTCAGTACTTC; CDR3: CASSFSGAKNIQYF
D: NA; J: TRBJ1-1; size: NA; V: TRBV3-1; DNA: TGTGCCAGCAGCCTACGGACGAACACTGAAGCTTTCTTT; CDR3: CASSLRTNTEAFF
D: TRBD2; J: TRBJ2-7; size: few; V: TRBV3-1; DNA: TGTGCCAGCAGCCTAGGGACTAAAGAGCAGTACTTC; CDR3: CASSLGTKEQYF
D: NA; J: TRBJ2-7; size: few; V: TRBV3-1; DNA: TGTGCCAGCAGCCAAGGACAGTATCCTACGGGGCAGTACTTC; CDR3: CASSQGQYPTGQYF
D: NA; J: TRBJ2-7; size: NA; V: TRBV28; DNA: TGTGCCAGCAGCCGAGGGTCGAGCCCTTATGAGCAGTACTTC; CDR3: CASSRGSSPYEQYF
D: NA; J: TRBJ2-7; size: NA; V: TRBV6-6; DNA: TGTGCCAGCAAAATACCGTCGGGCCCTACCTACGAGCAGTACTTC; CDR3: CASKIPSGPTYEQYF
D: NA; J: TRBJ1-4; size: NA; V: TRBV5-4; DNA: TGTGCCAGCAGCAAGCCCACGGGTGAGGGTGAAAAACTGTTTTTT; CDR3: CASSKPTGEGEKLFF